The 9 T cell receptor beta chains in this list originate from one sample, sequenced in a study of control samples from healthy donors and cancer patients. Data came from immunoSEQ multiplex PCR; TCRdb stores just in-frame clones and leaves some out. The sample comprises about 120,000 clones, approximately 94% of which are singletons, and less than 4% rests with the top ten. The sample taken for sequencing was blood. These receptors all come from a man aged 25 to 45 in good health.

The chain links TRBV7-9 to TRBJ2-1; tentative D call: TRBD2 (6 bases). Germline V lookup: CDR1 SEHNR, CDR2 FQNEAQ (reference sequence). V was clipped by 4 bases and J by 5 bases, with 9 bases between them. The CDR3 spans 13 residues. CDR3 amino acids: CASSSGLNNEQFF. The CDR3 nucleotides read TGTGCCAGCAGCTCGGGACTGAACAATGAGCAGTTCTTC.

CDR3 nucleotides: TGTGCCAGCAGTAAGGGGTCCCATAGCACAGATACGCAGTATTTT. This translates into CASSKGSHSTDTQYF. The rearrangement joins TRBV6-4 to TRBJ2-3; possible D gene TRBD1, 5 bases. There are 15 residues in the CDR3. The V gene lost 5 bases and the J gene lost 0 bases, with 12 bases spanning the gap. Germline V gives CDR1 MRHNA, CDR2 SNTAGT.

The V and J genes are TRBV6-2 or TRBV6-3 and TRBJ1-2; no clear D. The germline gives CDR1 MNHEY, CDR2 SVGEGT. This CDR3 is built from 13 residues. Trimming shortened V by 6 bases and J by 6 bases, and 14 bases separated the two germline ends. CDR3 protein: CASSQTEAHGYTF. In DNA, the CDR3 is TGTGCCAGCAGCCAGACGGAAGCCCATGGCTACACCTTC.

This clone was counted a few times. This sequence joins TRBV6-2 or TRBV6-3 and TRBJ1-6; 7 bases are shared with TRBD1. Germline CDR1 is MNHEY and CDR2 is SVGEGT. V trimming: 6 bases; J trimming: 6 bases; junction bases outside the gene matches: 5. The CDR3 is 14 residues long. The CDR3 loop reads CASSPTGVNSPLHF. Written as DNA, the CDR3 is TGTGCCAGCAGCCCCACAGGGGTTAATTCACCCCTCCACTTT.

In DNA form, the CDR3 reads TGTGCCAGCAGGCCGGGACTTTTCGACACTGAAGCTTTCTTT. This codes for CASRPGLFDTEAFF. This sequence joins TRBV6-5 and TRBJ1-1; perhaps TRBD1 as D (5 bases). Trimming pared 6 bases from V and 3 bases from J, leaving 14 bases between. CDR3 length: 14 amino acids. Germline V gives CDR1 MNHEY, CDR2 SVGAGI.

The chain has TRBV3-1 (or the pseudogene TRBV3-2) and TRBJ1-3; D is unclear. The CDR3 has 17 residues. V dropped 0 bases and J dropped 0 bases, with 12 bases sitting between them. The germline CDR1 and CDR2 sequences are LGHDT and YNNKEL (reference sequence). CDR3 in amino acids: CASSQDSDKGSGNTIYF. The DNA of the CDR3 is TGTGCCAGCAGCCAAGATTCGGATAAGGGCTCTGGAAACACCATATATTTT.

This chain's CDR3 is CASSEISGGGAEKLFF. CDR3 DNA sequence: TGTGCCAGCAGTGAAATTTCTGGTGGTGGGGCTGAAAAACTGTTTTTT. The rearrangement uses TRBV6-1 and TRBJ1-4; D perhaps matches TRBD1 (5 bases). V was cut by 2 bases and J by 7 bases, with 17 bases left in between. CDR3 length: 16 residues. Germline V gene lookup returns CDR1 MNHNS and CDR2 SASEGT.

V usage is TRBV19 and J usage is TRBJ1-5; D gene uncertain. CDR1 LNHDA and CDR2 SQIVND come from the germline V gene (reference sequence). The ends were cut back, 3 bases at V and 0 bases at J, with 9 bases in the middle. CDR3 length equals 15 residues. This chain's CDR3 is CASSMADYSNQPQHF. For the CDR3, the DNA is TGTGCCAGTAGTATGGCAGACTATAGCAATCAGCCCCAGCATTTT.

This rearrangement joins TRBV5-6 to TRBJ2-7; D is perhaps TRBD1 or TRBD2 (5 bases each). CDR1 SGHDT and CDR2 YYEEEE come from the germline V gene. Trimming stripped 3 bases from V and 6 bases from J, with 16 bases between. The CDR3 spans 14 residues. The CDR3 region has the DNA TGTGCCAGCAGCTGGCGGACTGGGGACGTCGAGCAGTACTTC. This translates into CASSWRTGDVEQYF.